One and the same sample provided the 11 T cell receptor beta chains below, sequenced in a study of regulatory T cells in long-lasting Graves disease. To make TCR beta libraries, researchers used iRepertoire HTBI primers and Arm-PCR of CDR3 regions. TCRdb re-analysed the multiplex PCR reads in MiXCR, keeping a single row per CDR3 protein. There are some 220,000 distinct CDR3 sequences in the sample; approximately 19% occur only once, and approximately 12% lies in the top ten. Time point indicated: newly diagnosed GD, antithyroid drugs for less than 3 months. PBMC-derived RNA was used for the TCR library. These data were likewise used in another study, on T cells in Graves' hyperthyroidism and ophthalmopathy.

The material sequenced was peripheral blood mononuclear cells (PBMCs), taken at new diagnosis, from a patient treated with antithyroid drugs. All receptors derive from a woman between 25 and 40 years old with Graves disease.

The sample holds many counts of this clonotype. This chain uses TRBV7-2 with TRBJ2-5, with 7 positions matching TRBD2. The CDR3 totals 14 residues. The V gene end was trimmed by 6 bases and the J gene end by 1 base; junction bases not matched to a gene: 5. The V gene's germline CDR1 is SGHTA and CDR2 FQGNSA. CDR3 DNA: TGTGCCAGCAGTCGATCGGGGGGCCAAGAGACCCAGTACTTC. Its protein product is CASSRSGGQETQYF.

This clonotype was seen repeatedly, ten times or more. The conserved final phenylalanine or tryptophan is absent from the CDR3, which likely points to a read error. The chain uses TRBV20-1 and TRBJ2-2; TRBD2 agrees at 7 bases. The CDR3 is made up of 15 amino acids. After removal of 2 bases from V and 7 bases from J, the junction contained 10 bases not matched to a gene. Germline V lookup: CDR1 DFQATT, CDR2 SNEGSKA (reference sequence). In nucleotides, the CDR3 is TGCAGTGCTAGAAGGGGAGGGAAGTCGGTCGGGGAGCTGTTTCTT. Residues: CSARRGGKSVGELFL.

A note on this clonotype: A far larger clone is only one base removed, so a read error is likely. This sequence joins TRBV27 and TRBJ2-5; 7 bases fit TRBD2. The better agreement between TRBJ2-1 and the DNA end casts doubt on the J call. This CDR3 has 15 amino acids. In germline, CDR1 is MNHEY, CDR2 SMNVEV (reference sequence). Written as DNA, the CDR3 is TGTGCCAGCAATTTAGGAGGGGACTACTACAATGAGCAGTTCTTC. Translating gives CASNLGGDYYNEQFF.

This clonotype was counted ten times or more. The chain couples TRBV6-1 to TRBJ1-3; D is unclear. The CDR3 has 12 residues. Germline V gene data show CDR1 as MNHNS and CDR2 as SASEGT. V was clipped by 8 bases and J by 0 bases, with 5 bases between them. CDR3 region: CASGLSGNTIYF. The CDR3 DNA sequence: TGTGCCAGCGGGCTCTCTGGAAACACCATATATTTT.

V gene TRBV11-2 combines with J gene TRBJ2-5; possibly TRBD1 or TRBD2 for D (6 bases each). Germline lookup yields CDR1 SGHAT and CDR2 FQNNGV. Trimming stripped 2 bases from V and 4 bases from J, with 11 bases between. The CDR3 spans 14 residues. DNA of the CDR3: TGTGCCAGCAGCTTAACACAGGGAGGAGAGACCCAGTACTTC. Translation gives CASSLTQGGETQYF.

This clonotype occurred a few times. The chain has TRBV4-1 and TRBJ1-4, with D tentatively TRBD1 (5 bases). CDR1 and CDR2 from the germline V gene are MGHRA and YSYEKL. The germline V and J ends were trimmed by 3 bases and 0 bases, with 17 bases remaining between them. This CDR3 has 18 residues. DNA of the CDR3: TGCGCCAGCAGCCACCTCTCCGGGACGGACCCAACTAATGAAAAACTGTTTTTT. Its protein product is CASSHLSGTDPTNEKLFF.

The rearrangement joins TRBV18 to TRBJ2-3, with 8 bases that match TRBD1. The CDR3 covers 15 residues. CDR1 is KGHSH and CDR2 is LQKENI in the germline V gene. The V and J ends lost 6 bases and 0 bases, in that order; junction bases with no gene match: 5. CDR3 loop: CASSPGTGSTDTQYF. For the CDR3, the DNA is TGTGCCAGCTCGCCCGGGACAGGTAGCACAGATACGCAGTATTTT.

This clonotype was counted ten times or more. The rearrangement uses TRBV6-1 and TRBJ1-2; tentatively, D is TRBD1 (5 bases). The CDR3 runs 15 residues. Trimming cost V 0 bases and J 4 bases, with 12 bases left between them. The germline gives CDR1 MNHNS, CDR2 SASEGT. The CDR3 spells CASSEALARAYGYTF. Written as DNA, the CDR3 is TGTGCCAGCAGTGAAGCGCTGGCCAGGGCCTATGGCTACACCTTC.

There are many counts of this clonotype. This chain links TRBV28 with TRBJ2-1; TRBD2 aligns across 7 bases. Germline V gene sequence: CDR1 MDHEN, CDR2 SYDVKM. Losses at the gene ends were 8 bases for V and 8 bases for J; bases not matched to a gene: 15. CDR3 size: 15 residues. The CDR3 reads CASSLGDGGGDEQFF. CDR3 DNA sequence: TGTGCCAGCTCCTTGGGGGACGGTGGGGGGGATGAGCAGTTCTTC.

This clonotype has just a few counts. This chain connects TRBV5-4 to TRBJ1-4; D is perhaps TRBD1 (6 bases). CDR1 and CDR2 (germline): SGHNT, YYREEE (reference sequence). This CDR3 has 16 residues. Trimming removed 4 bases at V and 5 bases at J, with 18 bases between. The CDR3 here is CASSRQGMIGNEKLFF. Here the CDR3 DNA reads TGTGCCAGCAGCCGTCAGGGGATGATCGGAAATGAAAAACTGTTTTTT.

Ten or more counts support this clonotype. This chain joins TRBV6-5 and TRBJ1-2, with 8 positions matching TRBD1. The CDR3 is 16 amino acids. CDR1 is MNHEY and CDR2 is SVGAGI in the germline V gene. V shed 2 bases and J 4 bases; nucleotides not matched to a gene: 9. DNA for the CDR3: TGTGCCAGCAGTTACCTTGGACAGGGTGATGTCTATGGCTACACCTTC. Residues: CASSYLGQGDVYGYTF.